Below, one T cell receptor (beta chain) is given with its context. A junction boundary mismatches the germline segment, possibly from a read error. Unique molecular identifiers were used in preparing the TCRbeta library. TCRdb re-derived calls from the PCR reads in MiXCR, one entry per CDR3 protein. This table holds 360,000 or so distinct CDR3 sequences, around 21% found once. The CDR3 covers 14 residues. From germline, CDR1 is DFQATT and CDR2 SNEGSKA (reference sequence). The data belong to a study of T-cell reconstitution after alpha-beta-depleted transplantation in children. Sequencing was performed on PBMCs from the stem cell graft donor, taken from the stem cell graft. This clonotype was sampled from a human donor who donated a stem cell graft to a child with acute myeloid leukemia. This sequence joins TRBV20-1 and TRBJ2-7; 11 nucleotides line up with TRBD2. The CDR3 loop reads CCARPTSGTDEQYF. For the CDR3, the DNA is TGCTGTGCTAGACCGACTAGCGGGACCGACGAGCAGTACTTC.